These T cell receptor beta chains were read from a single sample in a study of CD8 T cells in acute hepatitis C reinfection. The data were produced by immunoSEQ multiplex PCR, yet TCRdb's version contains in-frame clones alone and is incomplete. The sample has around 34,000 clones, about 83% seen once. Sequencing was performed on naive CD8+ T cells from PBMCs. The receptor source for this set is a man under 40 with chronic hepatitis C. Both conserved end residues are part of each CDR3. The order of the fields is D gene, clone size, V gene, J gene, CDR3 protein, CDR3 DNA. D genes are given only for firm matches. Only some rows state a clone size, as once, few, many or a class for expanded clones.

d_call: NA; clone_size: NA; v_call: TRBV7-2; j_call: TRBJ2-6; cdr3_aa: CASSSPPMGANVLTF; cdr3_nt: TGTGCCAGCAGCTCACCCCCGATGGGGGCCAACGTCCTGACTTTC
d_call: NA; clone_size: NA; v_call: TRBV4-3; j_call: TRBJ2-7; cdr3_aa: CASSQLGTDNTYEQYF; cdr3_nt: TGCGCCAGCAGCCAACTGGGGACTGACAATACCTACGAGCAGTACTTC
d_call: NA; clone_size: NA; v_call: TRBV19; j_call: TRBJ1-1; cdr3_aa: CASTMGATEAFF; cdr3_nt: TGTGCCAGCACCATGGGGGCTACTGAAGCTTTCTTT
d_call: NA; clone_size: NA; v_call: TRBV14; j_call: TRBJ2-1; cdr3_aa: CASSRDVNEQFF; cdr3_nt: TGTGCCAGCAGCCGGGACGTCAATGAGCAGTTCTTC
d_call: TRBD1; clone_size: NA; v_call: TRBV27; j_call: TRBJ1-2; cdr3_aa: CASSSGQGLNYGYTF; cdr3_nt: TGTGCCAGCAGTTCGGGACAGGGGCTGAACTATGGCTACACCTTC
d_call: NA; clone_size: NA; v_call: TRBV19; j_call: TRBJ1-5; cdr3_aa: CASSIVRGSNQPQHF; cdr3_nt: TGTGCCAGTAGTATAGTGCGGGGGAGCAATCAGCCCCAGCATTTT
d_call: NA; clone_size: NA; v_call: TRBV4-2; j_call: TRBJ2-7; cdr3_aa: CASSQDNGPYEQYF; cdr3_nt: TGTGCCAGCAGCCAAGATAACGGCCCCTACGAGCAGTACTTC
d_call: TRBD2; clone_size: once; v_call: TRBV30; j_call: TRBJ2-3; cdr3_aa: CAWSEGASGGYTQYF; cdr3_nt: TGTGCCTGGAGTGAGGGGGCTAGCGGGGGTTATACGCAGTATTTT
d_call: NA; clone_size: NA; v_call: TRBV4-1; j_call: TRBJ2-2; cdr3_aa: CASSLNRAGELFF; cdr3_nt: TGCGCCAGCAGCCTAAACAGGGCCGGGGAGCTGTTTTTT
d_call: NA; clone_size: NA; v_call: TRBV14; j_call: TRBJ2-1; cdr3_aa: CASSQGHGTYNEQFF; cdr3_nt: TGTGCCAGCAGCCAAGGACATGGAACCTACAATGAGCAGTTCTTC
d_call: NA; clone_size: NA; v_call: TRBV9; j_call: TRBJ2-6; cdr3_aa: CASSDEQRLTF; cdr3_nt: TGTGCCAGCAGCGACGAACAGAGATTGACTTTC
d_call: TRBD2; clone_size: NA; v_call: TRBV13; j_call: TRBJ2-1; cdr3_aa: CASSHASGRAWNEQFF; cdr3_nt: TGTGCCAGCAGCCATGCTAGCGGGAGGGCCTGGAATGAGCAGTTCTTC
d_call: TRBD1; clone_size: NA; v_call: TRBV30; j_call: TRBJ1-2; cdr3_aa: CAWSGQGAGGYTF; cdr3_nt: TGTGCCTGGAGTGGACAGGGGGCGGGTGGCTACACCTTC
d_call: NA; clone_size: once; v_call: TRBV27; j_call: TRBJ2-7; cdr3_aa: CASSLSNQAYEQYF; cdr3_nt: TGTGCCAGCAGTTTATCCAACCAAGCCTACGAGCAGTACTTC
d_call: NA; clone_size: NA; v_call: TRBV7-2; j_call: TRBJ2-1; cdr3_aa: CASSLVEGRSYNEQFF; cdr3_nt: TGTGCCAGCAGCTTAGTTGAAGGGAGGTCCTACAATGAGCAGTTCTTC
d_call: TRBD2; clone_size: NA; v_call: TRBV9; j_call: TRBJ2-3; cdr3_aa: CASSGIGGGADTQYF; cdr3_nt: TGTGCCAGCAGCGGCATCGGGGGGGGCGCAGATACGCAGTATTTT
d_call: TRBD1; clone_size: few; v_call: TRBV28; j_call: TRBJ1-5; cdr3_aa: CASTPRPTGYQPQHF; cdr3_nt: TGTGCCAGCACCCCTAGGCCGACAGGGTATCAGCCCCAGCATTTT
d_call: NA; clone_size: NA; v_call: TRBV6-5; j_call: TRBJ1-2; cdr3_aa: CASSYNPDLQGGYTF; cdr3_nt: TGTGCCAGCAGTTACAACCCGGACCTTCAGGGAGGCTACACCTTC
d_call: TRBD2; clone_size: once; v_call: TRBV4-1; j_call: TRBJ2-1; cdr3_aa: CASSPGLAGVHEQFF; cdr3_nt: TGCGCCAGCAGCCCCGGGCTAGCGGGGGTACATGAGCAGTTCTTC
d_call: NA; clone_size: NA; v_call: TRBV5-4; j_call: TRBJ1-2; cdr3_aa: CAIDSQGHGYTF; cdr3_nt: TGTGCCATCGATAGCCAGGGCCATGGCTACACCTTC
d_call: NA; clone_size: NA; v_call: TRBV27; j_call: TRBJ1-4; cdr3_aa: CASKLGRTNEKLFF; cdr3_nt: TGTGCCAGCAAGCTCGGGAGAACTAATGAAAAACTGTTTTTT
d_call: NA; clone_size: few; v_call: TRBV7-3; j_call: TRBJ2-1; cdr3_aa: CASSAQGGLYNEQFF; cdr3_nt: TGTGCCAGCAGCGCCCAGGGAGGCCTTTACAATGAGCAGTTCTTC
d_call: NA; clone_size: NA; v_call: TRBV14; j_call: TRBJ1-2; cdr3_aa: CASSLGLDYGYTF; cdr3_nt: TGTGCCAGCAGCCTTGGTCTCGACTATGGCTACACCTTC
d_call: NA; clone_size: NA; v_call: TRBV11-3; j_call: TRBJ1-1; cdr3_aa: CASSLDGTEAFF; cdr3_nt: TGTGCCAGCAGCTTAGATGGGACTGAAGCTTTCTTT
d_call: NA; clone_size: NA; v_call: TRBV29-1; j_call: TRBJ2-1; cdr3_aa: CSVEDIDSYNEQFF; cdr3_nt: TGCAGCGTTGAGGACATAGACTCCTACAATGAGCAGTTCTTC
d_call: TRBD1; clone_size: NA; v_call: TRBV6-1; j_call: TRBJ1-3; cdr3_aa: CASSEGQGSGNTIYF; cdr3_nt: TGTGCCAGCAGTGAAGGACAGGGCTCTGGAAACACCATATATTTT
d_call: TRBD1; clone_size: NA; v_call: TRBV18; j_call: TRBJ1-2; cdr3_aa: CASSPTGQSNYGYTF; cdr3_nt: TGTGCCAGCTCACCTACGGGACAGTCTAACTATGGCTACACCTTC
d_call: TRBD1; clone_size: once; v_call: TRBV13; j_call: TRBJ1-3; cdr3_aa: CASSLGTGVGNTIYF; cdr3_nt: TGTGCCAGCAGCTTAGGCACAGGGGTAGGAAACACCATATATTTT
d_call: NA; clone_size: NA; v_call: TRBV7-3; j_call: TRBJ1-6; cdr3_aa: CASSPRGGNSPLHF; cdr3_nt: TGTGCCAGCAGCCCACGAGGAGGGAATTCACCCCTCCACTTT
d_call: TRBD2; clone_size: NA; v_call: TRBV4-1; j_call: TRBJ2-2; cdr3_aa: CASSQFGGLDTGELFF; cdr3_nt: TGCGCCAGCAGCCAATTCGGGGGGTTGGACACCGGGGAGCTGTTTTTT
d_call: NA; clone_size: NA; v_call: TRBV9; j_call: TRBJ2-3; cdr3_aa: CASSPPTDTQYF; cdr3_nt: TGTGCCAGCAGCCCTCCCACAGATACGCAGTATTTT
d_call: TRBD1; clone_size: NA; v_call: TRBV6-5; j_call: TRBJ2-2; cdr3_aa: CASSQGVENTGELFF; cdr3_nt: TGTGCCAGCAGTCAGGGGGTTGAGAACACCGGGGAGCTGTTTTTT
d_call: NA; clone_size: NA; v_call: TRBV27; j_call: TRBJ1-4; cdr3_aa: CASSLVGGTNEKLFF; cdr3_nt: TGTGCCAGCAGTTTGGTCGGGGGAACTAATGAAAAACTGTTTTTT
d_call: TRBD1; clone_size: NA; v_call: TRBV13; j_call: TRBJ2-7; cdr3_aa: CASSAQGESYEQYF; cdr3_nt: TGTGCCAGCAGCGCGCAGGGGGAGTCCTACGAGCAGTACTTC
d_call: NA; clone_size: NA; v_call: TRBV4-1; j_call: TRBJ2-1; cdr3_aa: CASSQDGTPIRFF; cdr3_nt: TGCGCCAGCAGCCAAGATGGGACCCCCATTAGGTTCTTC
d_call: TRBD1; clone_size: NA; v_call: TRBV30; j_call: TRBJ1-5; cdr3_aa: CAWSLGQGNQPQHF; cdr3_nt: TGTGCCTGGAGCCTCGGACAGGGTAATCAGCCCCAGCATTTT
d_call: NA; clone_size: NA; v_call: TRBV7-9; j_call: TRBJ2-2; cdr3_aa: CASSPGKGTGELFF; cdr3_nt: TGTGCCAGCAGTCCCGGGAAGGGCACCGGGGAGCTGTTTTTT
d_call: NA; clone_size: NA; v_call: TRBV18; j_call: TRBJ2-1; cdr3_aa: CASSPRGAEYNEQFF; cdr3_nt: TGTGCCAGCTCACCACGCGGGGCGGAATACAATGAGCAGTTCTTC
d_call: TRBD1; clone_size: NA; v_call: TRBV4-2; j_call: TRBJ1-6; cdr3_aa: CASSYTAGTGSFDNSPLHF; cdr3_nt: TGTGCCAGCAGCTACACAGCCGGGACAGGGAGTTTCGATAATTCACCCCTCCACTTT
d_call: NA; clone_size: once; v_call: TRBV27; j_call: TRBJ2-2; cdr3_aa: CASRDLGRELFF; cdr3_nt: TGTGCCAGTAGGGATCTAGGCAGGGAGCTGTTTTTT
d_call: TRBD2; clone_size: NA; v_call: TRBV9; j_call: TRBJ2-2; cdr3_aa: CASSGSGGPYFGELFF; cdr3_nt: TGTGCCAGCAGCGGTAGCGGGGGGCCGTACTTCGGGGAGCTGTTTTTT
d_call: NA; clone_size: NA; v_call: TRBV10-2; j_call: TRBJ1-3; cdr3_aa: CASSDSISGNTIYF; cdr3_nt: TGCGCCAGCAGTGACTCCATCTCTGGAAACACCATATATTTT
d_call: NA; clone_size: NA; v_call: TRBV2; j_call: TRBJ2-1; cdr3_aa: CASSDGPEQFF; cdr3_nt: TGTGCCAGCAGTGATGGTCCCGAGCAGTTCTTC
d_call: TRBD2; clone_size: NA; v_call: TRBV7-7; j_call: TRBJ2-2; cdr3_aa: CASSLAGTSEYTGELFF; cdr3_nt: TGTGCTAGCAGCTTAGCGGGGACTAGCGAGTACACCGGGGAGCTGTTTTTT
d_call: NA; clone_size: NA; v_call: TRBV5-4; j_call: TRBJ1-1; cdr3_aa: CASAPGAFSMAFF; cdr3_nt: TGTGCCAGCGCCCCGGGGGCTTTTAGTATGGCTTTCTTT
d_call: NA; clone_size: NA; v_call: TRBV27; j_call: TRBJ2-2; cdr3_aa: CASSSTGFGELFF; cdr3_nt: TGTGCCAGCAGTTCTACAGGGTTCGGGGAGCTGTTTTTT
d_call: NA; clone_size: NA; v_call: TRBV19; j_call: TRBJ2-5; cdr3_aa: CASSIGEQLNMETQYF; cdr3_nt: TGTGCCAGTAGTATTGGAGAACAGCTGAATATGGAGACCCAGTACTTC
d_call: NA; clone_size: NA; v_call: TRBV4-1; j_call: TRBJ2-7; cdr3_aa: CASSQAPGEYYEQYF; cdr3_nt: TGCGCCAGCAGCCAAGCCCCGGGGGAATACTACGAGCAGTACTTC
d_call: NA; clone_size: once; v_call: TRBV5-1; j_call: TRBJ2-5; cdr3_aa: CASSLFLLDRDGGQETQYF; cdr3_nt: NA
d_call: NA; clone_size: once; v_call: TRBV11-3; j_call: TRBJ2-2; cdr3_aa: CASSSRDGGTGELFF; cdr3_nt: TGTGCCAGCAGCTCCCGTGATGGTGGCACCGGGGAGCTGTTTTTT